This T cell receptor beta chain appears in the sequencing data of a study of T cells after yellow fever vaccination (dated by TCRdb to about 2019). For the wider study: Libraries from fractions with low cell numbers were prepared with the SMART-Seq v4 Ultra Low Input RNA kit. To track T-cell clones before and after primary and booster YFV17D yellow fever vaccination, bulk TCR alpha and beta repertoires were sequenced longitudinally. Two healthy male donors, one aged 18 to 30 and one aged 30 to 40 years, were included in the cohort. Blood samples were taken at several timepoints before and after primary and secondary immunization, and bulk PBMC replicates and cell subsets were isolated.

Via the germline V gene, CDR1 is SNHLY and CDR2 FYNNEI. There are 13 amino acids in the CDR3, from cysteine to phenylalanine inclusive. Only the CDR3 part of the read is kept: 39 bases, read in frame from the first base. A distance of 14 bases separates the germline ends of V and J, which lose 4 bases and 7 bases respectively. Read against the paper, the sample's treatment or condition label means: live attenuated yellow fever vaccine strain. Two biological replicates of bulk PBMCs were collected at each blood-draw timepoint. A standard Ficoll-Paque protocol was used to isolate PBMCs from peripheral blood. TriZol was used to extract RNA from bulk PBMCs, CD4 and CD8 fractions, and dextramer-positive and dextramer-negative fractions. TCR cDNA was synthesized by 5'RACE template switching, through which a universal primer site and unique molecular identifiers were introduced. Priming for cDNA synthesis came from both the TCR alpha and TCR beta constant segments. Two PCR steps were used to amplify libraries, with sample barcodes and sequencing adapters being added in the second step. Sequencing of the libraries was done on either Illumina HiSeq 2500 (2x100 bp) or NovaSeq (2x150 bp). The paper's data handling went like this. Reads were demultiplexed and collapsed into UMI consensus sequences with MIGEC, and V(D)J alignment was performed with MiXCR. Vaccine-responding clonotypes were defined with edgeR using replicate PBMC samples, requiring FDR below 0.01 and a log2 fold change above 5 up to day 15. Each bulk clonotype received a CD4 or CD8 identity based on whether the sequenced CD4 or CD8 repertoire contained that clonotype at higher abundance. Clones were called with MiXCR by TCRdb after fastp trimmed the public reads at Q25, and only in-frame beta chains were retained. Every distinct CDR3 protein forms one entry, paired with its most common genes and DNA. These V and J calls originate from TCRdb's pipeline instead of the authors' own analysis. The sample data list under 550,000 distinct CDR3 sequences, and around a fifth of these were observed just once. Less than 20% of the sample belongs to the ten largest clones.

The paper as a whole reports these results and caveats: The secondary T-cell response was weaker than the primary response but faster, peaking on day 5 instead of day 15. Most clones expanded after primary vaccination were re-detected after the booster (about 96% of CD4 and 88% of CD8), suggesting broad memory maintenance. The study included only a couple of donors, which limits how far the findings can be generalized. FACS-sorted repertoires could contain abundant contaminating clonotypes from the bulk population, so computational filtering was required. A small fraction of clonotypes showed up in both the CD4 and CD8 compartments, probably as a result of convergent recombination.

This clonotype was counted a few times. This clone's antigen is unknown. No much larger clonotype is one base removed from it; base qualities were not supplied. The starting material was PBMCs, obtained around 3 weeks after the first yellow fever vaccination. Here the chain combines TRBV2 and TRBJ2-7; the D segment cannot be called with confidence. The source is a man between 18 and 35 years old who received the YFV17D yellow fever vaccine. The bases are TGTGCCAGCAGTGCATCCCAGGTAATGGAGCAGTACTTC. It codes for CASSASQVMEQYF.